Listed below are T cell receptor beta chains from one sample, sequenced in a study of CD8 T cells in ankylosing spondylitis. TCRdb used MiXCR to reprocess the 5' RACE reads, holding one entry per CDR3 protein. This sample carries about 330,000 distinct CDR3 sequences, approximately 8.2% of them seen once, and the ten largest clones take roughly 15%. The sample was blood, either unsorted or a sorted T cell fraction (not recorded which). All receptors come from a male donor with ankylosing spondylitis. Each CDR3 is given with its conserved first and last residue. D genes are given only for firm matches. Clone size is not always given. Where it is, it says once, few, many or a class for expanded clones.

>few|TRBD1|TRBJ2-7|TRBV5-4|16
CASSSSPTGSSYEQYF
TGTGCCAGCAGCTCTTCTCCGACAGGGAGTAGCTACGAGCAGTACTTC
>many|TRBD1|TRBJ1-2|TRBV29-1|13
CSAERQGASGYTF
TGCAGCGCTGAGCGTCAGGGGGCTTCTGGCTACACCTTC
>few|TRBD1|TRBJ1-1|TRBV24-1|15
CATSDGQGWDTEAFF
TGTGCCACCAGTGATGGACAGGGTTGGGACACTGAAGCTTTCTTT
>-|-|TRBJ2-7|TRBV20-1|15
CSAPMQKQDSYEQYF
TGCAGTGCCCCCATGCAAAAACAGGACAGCTACGAGCAGTACTTC
>many|-|TRBJ2-7|TRBV24-1|14
CATSAPESSYEQYF
TGTGCCACCAGTGCCCCGGAAAGCTCCTACGAGCAGTACTTC
>many|TRBD2|TRBJ2-3|TRBV12-3/TRBV12-4|15
CASSLGSGSLDTQYF
TGTGCCAGCAGTTTGGGTAGCGGGTCATTGGATACGCAGTATTTT
>-|-|TRBJ2-2|TRBV5-1|13
CASSLVEAGELFF
TGCGCCAGCAGCTTGGTAGAGGCCGGGGAGCTGTTTTTT
>-|-|TRBJ2-1|TRBV19|16
CASSIPGARENNEQFF
TGTGCCAGTAGTATACCCGGGGCCAGGGAGAACAATGAGCAGTTCTTC
>many|-|TRBJ1-2|TRBV29-1|13
CSATTEMNYGYTF
TGCAGCGCCACGACGGAAATGAACTATGGCTACACCTTC
>-|TRBD2|TRBJ2-2|TRBV9|18
CASSVGPGGRARLGELFF
TGTGCCAGCAGCGTAGGCCCTGGCGGGAGGGCCCGTCTCGGGGAGCTGTTTTTT
>few|TRBD1|TRBJ2-7|TRBV6-1|16
CASSKLLGTGAYEQYF
TGTGCCAGCAGTAAACTTTTAGGGACAGGAGCGTACGAGCAGTACTTC
>-|-|TRBJ2-7|TRBV5-1|15
CASSPRRGPSYEQYF
TGCGCCAGCAGCCCGAGGCGGGGACCCTCCTACGAGCAGTACTTC
>-|TRBD2|TRBJ2-1|TRBV2|17
CASRGAGGPWSYNEQFF
TGTGCCAGCAGGGGAGCGGGAGGGCCGTGGTCCTACAATGAGCAGTTCTTC
>many|-|TRBJ2-2|TRBV5-1|11
CASSHDGELFF
TGCGCCAGCAGCCATGACGGGGAGCTGTTTTTT
>few|-|TRBJ2-7|TRBV5-1|15
CASSLATADSYEQYF
TGCGCCAGCAGCTTGGCCACGGCGGACTCCTACGAGCAGTACTTC
>few|-|TRBJ1-5|TRBV19|12
CASMAEVEPQHF
TGTGCCAGTATGGCCGAGGTGGAGCCCCAGCATTTT
>many|TRBD2|TRBJ2-2|TRBV24-1|18
CATSAAGLAGGNTGELFF
TGTGCCACCAGTGCTGCGGGACTAGCGGGAGGAAACACCGGGGAGCTGTTTTTT
>few|-|TRBJ2-7|TRBV6-2/TRBV6-3|14
CASSNGVAFYEQYF
TGTGCCAGCAGTAACGGGGTCGCCTTTTACGAGCAGTACTTC
>-|-|TRBJ1-5|TRBV15|12
CATSRRGQPQHF
TGTGCCACCAGCAGACGGGGGCAGCCCCAGCATTTT
>few|-|TRBJ2-5|TRBV3-1|14
CASSPDPGQKTQYF
TGTGCCAGCAGCCCGGATCCGGGACAAAAGACCCAGTACTTC
>few|TRBD2|TRBJ2-6|TRBV12-3/TRBV12-4|14
CASRSTSEANVLTF
TGTGCCAGCCGGTCGACTAGCGAGGCCAACGTCCTGACTTTC
>-|-|TRBJ2-7|TRBV4-1|13
CASSQAGVGEQYF
TGCGCCAGCAGCCAAGCTGGGGTTGGGGAGCAGTACTTC
>many|TRBD1|TRBJ1-5|TRBV5-1|15
CASSATGGINQPQHF
TGCGCCAGCAGCGCGACAGGGGGCATTAATCAGCCCCAGCATTTT
>many|TRBD2|TRBJ2-2|TRBV5-1|16
CASSSTSGSQVGELFF
TGCGCCAGCAGCTCCACAAGCGGGAGTCAGGTCGGGGAGCTGTTTTTT
>few|-|TRBJ2-3|TRBV10-3|17
CASKNTAAEASTDTQYF
TGTGCCTCCAAAAACACGGCAGCGGAAGCTAGCACAGATACGCAGTATTTT
>few|TRBD2|TRBJ2-1|TRBV28|15
CASSYVAGGPSEQFF
TGTGCCAGCAGTTACGTAGCGGGAGGGCCAAGTGAGCAGTTCTTC
>-|-|TRBJ1-1|TRBV25-1|14
CASSLGHMNTEAFF
TGTGCCAGCAGCCTCGGACATATGAACACTGAAGCTTTCTTT
>once|-|TRBJ1-5|TRBV19|15
CASRLGGGGNQPQHF
TGTGCCAGTAGACTGGGGGGAGGAGGCAATCAGCCCCAGCATTTT
>many|TRBD1|TRBJ2-1|TRBV11-1|18
CASSTGQAGHIGYNEQFF
TGTGCCAGCAGCACTGGACAGGCCGGACATATAGGGTACAATGAGCAGTTCTTC
>-|-|TRBJ1-4|TRBV12-3/TRBV12-4|12
CASGGENEKLFF
TGTGCCAGCGGTGGGGAGAATGAAAAACTGTTTTTT
>many|TRBD1|TRBJ2-7|TRBV28|15
CASSINRDSTYEQYF
TGTGCCAGCAGTATAAACCGGGACAGTACCTACGAGCAGTACTTC
>few|TRBD1|TRBJ1-6|TRBV10-3|14
CAISDLQGKSPLHF
TGTGCCATCAGTGACCTACAGGGGAAATCACCCCTCCACTTT
>few|TRBD2|TRBJ2-7|TRBV9|16
CASSSSGGGDVYEQYF
TGTGCCAGCAGCTCGTCGGGGGGAGGAGACGTATACGAGCAGTACTTC
>many|-|TRBJ1-3|TRBV6-1|15
CASGGRRAHGNTIYF
TGTGCCAGCGGCGGCCGCCGGGCACATGGAAACACCATATATTTT
>few|-|TRBJ2-1|TRBV2|17
CASSEVWPGVSYNEQFF
TGTGCCAGCAGTGAAGTGTGGCCAGGGGTTTCCTACAATGAGCAGTTCTTC
>-|TRBD1|TRBJ2-1|TRBV9|13
CASSATGYNEQFF
TGTGCCAGCAGCGCGACAGGGTACAATGAGCAGTTCTTC
>many|-|TRBJ2-7|TRBV12-3/TRBV12-4|12
CASSFSGYEQYF
TGTGCCAGCAGCTTTAGCGGCTACGAGCAGTACTTC
>many|-|TRBJ2-1|TRBV5-1|13
CASSQDYYNEQFF
TGCGCCAGCAGCCAGGACTATTACAATGAGCAGTTCTTC
>few|-|TRBJ1-1|TRBV12-3/TRBV12-4|15
CASSLRGGAGTEAFF
TGTGCCAGCAGTCTCCGCGGAGGGGCTGGCACTGAAGCTTTCTTT
>few|-|TRBJ2-7|TRBV29-1|13
CSVGAVNFYEQYF
TGCAGCGTTGGGGCAGTTAATTTCTACGAGCAGTACTTC
>-|TRBD2|TRBJ2-3|TRBV6-2/TRBV6-3|17
CASSTTSGRPSTDTQYF
TGTGCCAGCAGTACGACTAGCGGGAGGCCCTCCACAGATACGCAGTATTTT
>few|-|TRBJ1-1|TRBV5-1|14
CASSSDTANTEAFF
TGCGCCAGCAGCTCGGACACCGCGAACACTGAAGCTTTCTTT
>few|-|TRBJ1-6|TRBV7-9|14
CASSRDLANSPLHF
TGTGCCAGCAGCAGGGATTTAGCTAATTCACCCCTCCACTTT
>few|-|TRBJ2-2|TRBV6-5|15
CASSLNGGETGELFF
TGTGCCAGCAGTTTAAACGGGGGCGAGACCGGGGAGCTGTTTTTT
>few|-|TRBJ1-3|TRBV15|14
CATRLGESGNTIYF
TGTGCCACCAGACTAGGTGAATCTGGAAACACCATATATTTT
>few|TRBD1|TRBJ1-5|TRBV19|13
CASGTGSGQPQHF
TGTGCCAGCGGGACAGGGTCTGGTCAGCCCCAGCATTTT
>many|TRBD2|TRBJ2-2|TRBV14|16
CASSPQASGIIRELFF
TGTGCCAGCAGCCCGCAGGCTAGCGGGATTATTCGGGAGCTGTTTTTT
>-|-|TRBJ1-2|TRBV20-1|13
CSASVGGRYGYTF
TGCAGTGCTAGTGTGGGGGGACGGTATGGCTACACCTTC
>few|-|TRBJ2-1|TRBV5-1|12
CASSLAFNEQFF
TGCGCCAGCAGCTTGGCCTTCAATGAGCAGTTCTTC
>-|-|TRBJ2-5|TRBV6-2/TRBV6-3|12
CASSSIEETQYF
TGTGCCAGCAGTAGCATTGAAGAGACCCAGTACTTC
>-|-|TRBJ2-6|TRBV24-1|13
CATARPGANVLTF
TGTGCCACCGCCCGCCCTGGGGCCAACGTCCTGACTTTC
>few|-|TRBJ2-3|TRBV5-1|14
CASSPPDETDTQYF
TGCGCCAGCAGCCCCCCGGACGAGACAGATACGCAGTATTTT
>-|-|TRBJ1-5|TRBV19|13
CASSAWENQPQHF
TGTGCCAGTAGTGCTTGGGAAAATCAGCCCCAGCATTTT
>many|-|TRBJ2-7|TRBV27|14
CASSRDWSSYEQYF
TGTGCCAGCAGCCGGGACTGGAGCTCCTACGAGCAGTACTTC
>-|-|TRBJ2-5|TRBV7-2|12
CASSPRLGTQYF
TGTGCCAGCAGCCCACGGCTGGGGACCCAGTACTTC
>many|-|TRBJ2-4|TRBV15|17
CATSRGDSWTRKNIQYF
TGTGCCACCAGCAGGGGGGACAGCTGGACTAGAAAAAACATTCAGTACTTC
>few|TRBD2|TRBJ2-1|TRBV10-3|14
CAISEEREWNEQFF
TGTGCCATCAGTGAAGAGCGGGAGTGGAATGAGCAGTTCTTC